This T cell receptor (beta chain) was sequenced in a study of T-cell reconstitution after alpha-beta-depleted transplantation in children (TCRdb year 2016). Study-level background: Using TCR repertoire profiling, the study quantitatively followed how T-cell immune reconstitution unfolded in children after TCRalphabeta/CD19-depleted allogeneic hematopoietic cell transplantation.

The library came from PCR. Sequenced on an Illumina HiSeq 2500. Molecular barcoding was employed in the preparation of TCR libraries, with unique molecular identifiers being used to normalize TCRbeta repertoire quantification. Through fastp at Q25 and MiXCR, TCRdb rebuilt clones from the public reads, retaining in-frame beta chains. Rows with one shared CDR3 protein collapse into an entry with the most common genes and DNA. For this sample the table gives 200,000 to 250,000 distinct CDR3 sequences, of which approximately 9.5% were detected only once. Around 6.2% of the sample comes from the top ten. The CDR3 sequence holds 15 residues, the cysteine and phenylalanine included. Only CDR3 DNA remains: 45 bases, in frame from the first base. V loses 5 bases of germline sequence and J loses 1 base, and the interval between the two ends is 14 bases. As encoded in the germline V gene, CDR1 is KGHSH while CDR2 is LQKENI.

Only a few counts were recorded for this clonotype. The antigen it recognizes is unknown. No much larger clonotype is one base removed from it; base qualities were not supplied. The sample here was PBMCs from the stem cell graft donor, taken from the stem cell graft. This chain joins TRBV18 to TRBJ1-1, with no confident D gene call. This TCR was recovered from a human donor who donated a stem cell graft to a child with acute lymphoblastic leukemia. The nucleotides read TGTGCCAGCTCAGGGCCACATGGAGGGAACACTGAAGCTTTCTTT. This gives the protein CASSGPHGGNTEAFF.